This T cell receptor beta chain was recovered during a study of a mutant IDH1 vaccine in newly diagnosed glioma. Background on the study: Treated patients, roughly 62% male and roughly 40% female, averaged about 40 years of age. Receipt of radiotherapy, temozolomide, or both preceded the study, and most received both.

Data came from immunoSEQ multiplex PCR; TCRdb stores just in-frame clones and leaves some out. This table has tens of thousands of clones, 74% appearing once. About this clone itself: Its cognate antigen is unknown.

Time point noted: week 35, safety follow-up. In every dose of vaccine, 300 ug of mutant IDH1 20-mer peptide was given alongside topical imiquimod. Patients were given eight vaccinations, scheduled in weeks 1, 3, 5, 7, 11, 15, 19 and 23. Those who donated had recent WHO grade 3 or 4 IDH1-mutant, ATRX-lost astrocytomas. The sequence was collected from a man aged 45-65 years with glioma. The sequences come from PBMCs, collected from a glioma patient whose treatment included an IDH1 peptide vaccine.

The CDR3 reads CASRSGGPPYEQYF. The DNA of the CDR3 is TGTGCCAGCCGTAGCGGGGGCCCTCCCTACGAGCAGTACTTC. This rearrangement joins TRBV6-5 to TRBJ2-7; 9 nucleotides line up with TRBD2. The CDR3 runs 14 residues. The V gene's germline CDR1 is MNHEY and CDR2 SVGAGI. J was trimmed by 2 bases and V by 8 bases; bases with no gene match: 7.